Each of the 31 T cell receptor beta chains below was sequenced from the same sample in a study of neurological immune-mediated disorders. Time point described: technical triplicate 2. TCRdb ran MiXCR on the 5' RACE reads and lists one entry per CDR3 protein. The sample has under 70,000 distinct CDR3 sequences; less than 25% are singletons. Sequencing was performed on PBMCs. The source is a man aged 60 to 75 with HTLV-1-associated myelopathy (HAM/TSP).

In its sample, this clonotype was seen many times. V and J are TRBV14 and TRBJ2-5, with a tentative D call TRBD2 (6 bases). Germline CDR1 is SGHDN and CDR2 is FVKESK. With 5 bases removed from V and 3 bases from J, the gap between germline ends came to 13 bases. The CDR3 runs 14 residues. The CDR3 region is CASSIGDFKETQYF. The DNA for the CDR3 is TGTGCCAGCAGCATCGGGGACTTTAAAGAGACCCAGTACTTC. Supplemented by reference TRBV14 and TRBJ2-5, the full variable domain reads EAGVTQFPSHSVIEKGQTVTLRCDPISGHDNLYWYRRVMGKEIKFLLHFVKESKQDESGMPNNRFLAERTGGTYSTLKVQPAELEDSGVYFCASSIGDFKETQYFGPGTRLLVL.

CDR3 loop: CATSAPGQGIANTGELFF. Here the CDR3 DNA reads TGTGCCACCAGTGCCCCCGGACAGGGGATAGCGAACACCGGGGAGCTGTTTTTT. The chain carries TRBV24-1 and TRBJ2-2, with TRBD1 identical over 9 bases. Germline V lookup: CDR1 KGHDR, CDR2 SFDVKD. V dropped 5 bases and J dropped 0; count of bases not matched to a gene: 9. The CDR3 sequence is 18 residues long.

The sample holds many counts of this clonotype. The V gene is TRBV5-5, the J gene TRBJ2-2, with a tentative D call TRBD2 (5 bases). The CDR3 has 14 residues. CDR1 SGHKS and CDR2 YYEKEE come from the germline V gene (reference sequence). Between the trimmed V and J ends, which lost 4 bases and 0 bases, there was a span of 7 bases. The CDR3, as DNA: TGTGCCAGCAGCGTAGCGACGAACACCGGGGAGCTGTTTTTT. Translated: CASSVATNTGELFF.

The V gene is TRBV20-1, the J gene TRBJ2-7; perhaps TRBD2 as D (5 bases). This CDR3 region has 12 residues. The V and J ends lost 2 bases and 5 bases respectively, with 10 bases between them. CDR1 DFQATT and CDR2 SNEGSKA come from the germline V gene (reference sequence). The CDR3 loop is CSARLRGNEQYF. In DNA, the CDR3 is TGCAGTGCTAGACTCAGAGGGAACGAGCAGTACTTC.

This clonotype was observed many times. The chain uses TRBV7-8 and TRBJ2-7; D perhaps matches TRBD2 (7 bases). V lost 6 bases and J 6 bases, leaving 18 bases between the germline ends. CDR1 and CDR2 (germline): SGHVS, FQNEAQ. There are 14 residues in the CDR3. In DNA, the CDR3 is TGTGCCAGCAGGGGAGGGGGGGCCCTCGGCGAGCAGTACTTC. Translated: CASRGGGALGEQYF.

This clonotype was seen at least ten times. The chain links TRBV13 to TRBJ2-3, with 15 bases matching TRBD2. The CDR3 sequence is 19 residues long. Germline CDR1 PRHDT, CDR2 FYEKMQ (reference sequence). Trimming cost V 4 bases and J 3 bases; bases outside gene matches: 11. The CDR3 here is CASSSGLAGGPSRTDTQYF. The CDR3 DNA is TGTGCCAGCAGCTCCGGACTAGCGGGAGGGCCCTCGAGGACAGATACGCAGTATTTT.

DNA for the CDR3: TGCGCCAGCAGCTTGCCTAGCGGGAAAATTTACAATGAGCAGTTCTTC. Translating it yields CASSLPSGKIYNEQFF. The chain combines TRBV5-1 with TRBJ2-1, with 9 bases matching TRBD2. In germline, CDR1 is SGHRS, CDR2 YFSETQ. J gave up 4 bases and V 1 base, and 6 bases lay outside the gene matches. This CDR3 has 16 amino acids. Variable domain in full (rest from reference TRBV5-1 and TRBJ2-1): KAGVTQTPRYLIKTRGQQVTLSCSPISGHRSVSWYQQTPGQGLQFLFEYFSETQRNKGNFPGRFSGRQFSNSRSEMNVSTLELGDSALYLCASSLPSGKIYNEQFFGPGTRLTVL.

This clonotype was counted ten times or more. This chain joins TRBV28 and TRBJ1-2; tentatively, D is TRBD1 (5 bases). CDR3 length equals 14 residues. CDR1 and CDR2 (germline): MDHEN, SYDVKM. V shed 4 bases and J shed 0 bases, with 9 bases lying between them. CDR3 loop: CASSSGDANYGYTF. CDR3 DNA: TGTGCCAGCAGTTCTGGGGACGCTAACTATGGCTACACCTTC.

The genes are TRBV4-1 and TRBJ2-7; 7 bases line up with TRBD1. In germline, CDR1 is MGHRA, CDR2 YSYEKL. The CDR3 is 15 amino acids. The V gene end was trimmed by 0 bases and the J gene end by 2 bases; junction bases not matched to a gene: 4. The CDR3 region is CASSQDRQGAYEQYF. In DNA form, the CDR3 reads TGCGCCAGCAGCCAAGATAGGCAGGGGGCCTACGAGCAGTACTTC.

This clonotype was seen ten or more times. The rearrangement links TRBV18 to TRBJ1-1; TRBD1 aligns across 9 bases. Germline V lookup: CDR1 KGHSH, CDR2 LQKENI. This CDR3 is built from 17 residues. J gave up 0 bases and V 2 bases, and 7 bases lay outside the gene matches. CDR3 DNA sequence: TGTGCCAGCTCACCAGGGACAGGGTCTGCGGTGAACACTGAAGCTTTCTTT. It specifies CASSPGTGSAVNTEAFF.

This clonotype showed up many times. The rearrangement links TRBV7-8 to TRBJ2-7; TRBD1 is a possible D gene (5 bases). V was clipped by 4 bases and J by 3 bases, with 13 bases between them. The CDR3 totals 14 residues. Per the germline V gene, CDR1 is SGHVS and CDR2 is FQNEAQ. CDR3 nucleotides: TGTGCCAGCAGCTCGACAGCTGGAATCTACGAGCAGTACTTC. This codes for CASSSTAGIYEQYF. Full variable domain (outside the CDR3, taken from reference TRBV7-8 and TRBJ2-7): GAGVSQSPRYKVAKRGQDVALRCDPISGHVSLFWYQQALGQGPEFLTYFQNEAQLDKSGLPSDRFFAERPEGSVSTLKIQRTQQEDSAVYLCASSSTAGIYEQYFGPGTRLTVT.

This clonotype was counted only a few times. The CDR3, as DNA: TGTGCCAGCAGTTTCACCCGAACCGGGAGGGCTAAAGAGACCCAGTACTTC. It specifies CASSFTRTGRAKETQYF. V is TRBV28 and J is TRBJ2-5; 8 bases align to TRBD2. The length of the CDR3 is 17 residues. V trimming: 3 bases; J trimming: 3 bases; junction bases outside the gene matches: 12. Germline-derived CDR1 and CDR2 are MDHEN and SYDVKM.

This clonotype has ten or more counts. The rearrangement uses TRBV20-1 and TRBJ2-7, with TRBD2 identical over 9 bases. The CDR3 covers 16 residues. The germline gives CDR1 DFQATT, CDR2 SNEGSKA (reference sequence). Trimming at V came to 0 bases and at J to 2 bases, leaving 8 bases not matched to a gene. The CDR3 DNA is TGCAGTGCTAGAGATTGGCGGGAGGGCCGGCCCTACGAGCAGTACTTC. Translating it yields CSARDWREGRPYEQYF.

This clonotype has ten or more counts. The chain is built from TRBV5-1 and TRBJ2-7; 11 bases map to TRBD2. Germline CDR1 and CDR2: SGHRS and YFSETQ. CDR3 length equals 16 residues. The J segment lost 3 bases and the V segment lost 0 bases, leaving 5 bases of the junction unmatched. The CDR3 nucleotides read TGCGCCAGCAGCTTGGGGCGTCTAGCGGGAGGCTACGAGCAGTACTTC. Translating gives CASSLGRLAGGYEQYF.

This clonotype was found many times. This chain connects TRBV29-1 to TRBJ1-5; TRBD1 aligns across 9 bases. CDR3 length equals 13 residues. CDR1 and CDR2 from the germline V gene are SQVTM and ANQGSEA. V lost 6 bases and J lost 6; bases outside the gene matches: 6. The CDR3 DNA reads TGCAGCGTGGGACAGGGAGGGACTCAGCCCCAGCATTTT. It is translated as CSVGQGGTQPQHF.

This clonotype has at least ten counts. This sequence joins TRBV6-5 and TRBJ2-5, with 11 bases that match TRBD2. V trimming: 7 bases; J trimming: 9 bases; junction bases outside the gene matches: 13. Germline V gives CDR1 MNHEY, CDR2 SVGAGI. This CDR3 has 15 residues. CDR3 sequence (DNA): TGTGCCAGCAAGGAGTCTGGGCTAGCGGGAGGAGCCCAGTACTTC. Protein sequence: CASKESGLAGGAQYF.

This clonotype appeared many times. V is TRBV20-1 and J is TRBJ1-2, with D perhaps matching TRBD1 (5 bases). The V end was cut by 0 bases, the J end by 4 bases, with 9 bases between. The CDR3 consists of 13 residues. Germline-derived CDR1 and CDR2 are DFQATT and SNEGSKA (reference sequence). This CDR3 is CSAREPGGYGYTF. The CDR3 DNA sequence: TGCAGTGCTAGAGAGCCCGGGGGCTATGGCTACACCTTC.

The genes are TRBV4-2 and TRBJ2-2; no definite D call. CDR1 is LGHNA, CDR2 YNFKEQ, per germline. Between the trimmed V and J ends, which lost 1 base and 5 bases, there was a span of 8 bases. This CDR3 is built from 14 residues. As DNA, the CDR3 is TGTGCCAGCAGCCAAGCCCTGGAGACCGGGGAGCTGTTTTTT. Residues: CASSQALETGELFF.

At least ten counts were recorded for this clonotype. This sequence joins TRBV5-1 and TRBJ2-7; TRBD1 agrees at 10 bases. The germline CDR1 and CDR2 sequences are SGHRS and YFSETQ. V shed 3 bases and J 5 bases; nucleotides not matched to a gene: 5. There are 14 residues in the CDR3. This CDR3 is CASSWGQGPDEQYF. The CDR3 DNA reads TGCGCCAGCAGCTGGGGACAGGGGCCGGACGAGCAGTACTTC.

This clonotype showed up many times. The chain links TRBV6-6 to TRBJ1-5; D unclear. The V gene lost 6 bases and the J gene lost 6 bases, with 15 bases spanning the gap. The CDR3 runs 14 residues. CDR1 is MNHNY and CDR2 is SVGAGI in the germline V gene (reference sequence). The CDR3 reads CASRLTGKGQPQHF. DNA of the CDR3: TGTGCCAGCAGGCTAACCGGGAAGGGTCAGCCCCAGCATTTT.

This clonotype was counted at least ten times. V gene TRBV15 combines with J gene TRBJ1-1; D is unclear. V gave up 0 bases and J gave up 4 bases, with 9 bases separating them. Germline loops: CDR1 LNHNV, CDR2 YYDKDF (reference sequence). This CDR3 spans 14 amino acids. CDR3 protein: CATSRDPGITEAFF. As DNA, the CDR3 is TGTGCCACCAGCAGAGATCCCGGGATCACTGAAGCTTTCTTT.

This clonotype was seen repeatedly, ten times or more. V and J are TRBV28 and TRBJ1-1; perhaps TRBD1 as D (6 bases). V was trimmed by 2 bases and J by 5 bases, leaving 9 bases between them. Germline CDR1 is MDHEN and CDR2 is SYDVKM. The CDR3 has 13 amino acids. CDR3 DNA sequence: TGTGCCAGCAGTTTAAGGGGGAGAACTGAAGCTTTCTTT. This sequence encodes CASSLRGRTEAFF. Full variable domain (rest looked up from reference TRBV28 and TRBJ1-1): DVKVTQSSRYLVKRTGEKVFLECVQDMDHENMFWYRQDPGLGLRLIYFSYDVKMKEKGDIPEGYSVSREKKERFSLILESASTNQTSMYLCASSLRGRTEAFFGQGTRLTVV.

This clonotype was seen at least ten times. The chain joins TRBV5-6 to TRBJ2-5; 12 nucleotides agree with TRBD1. V shed 5 bases and J 4 bases; nucleotides not matched to a gene: 12. This CDR3 contains 17 residues. Germline V lookup: CDR1 SGHDT, CDR2 YYEEEE. Here the CDR3 reads CASRIGTGGAPRETQYF. The CDR3, as DNA: TGTGCCAGCAGAATCGGGACAGGGGGCGCCCCGAGAGAGACCCAGTACTTC. Supplemented by reference TRBV5-6 and TRBJ2-5, the full variable domain reads DAGVTQSPTHLIKTRGQQVTLRCSPKSGHDTVSWYQQALGQGPQFIFQYYEEEERQRGNFPDRFSGHQFPNYSSELNVNALLLGDSALYLCASRIGTGGAPRETQYFGPGTRLLVL.

The chain recombines TRBV4-1 with TRBJ2-5, with TRBD2 matching 11 bases. Germline V lookup: CDR1 MGHRA, CDR2 YSYEKL. Trimming cost V 7 bases and J 4 bases; bases outside gene matches: 11. The length of the CDR3 is 16 residues. The CDR3, as DNA: TGCGCCAGCACCTACTCGGGACTAGCGGAGGGAGAGACCCAGTACTTC. Encoded protein: CASTYSGLAEGETQYF.

This clonotype showed up just a few times. The chain is built from TRBV18 and TRBJ2-7, with 7 bases that match TRBD1. The CDR3 totals 16 residues. V was pared by 3 bases and J by 2 bases, with 10 bases of the junction left unmatched. The V gene's germline CDR1 is KGHSH and CDR2 LQKENI. CDR3 sequence: CASSPLDRTLPYEQYF. CDR3 nucleotides: TGTGCCAGCTCACCCCTGGACAGGACTCTTCCCTACGAGCAGTACTTC.

The table lists this clonotype with many counts. CDR3 sequence: CAVGTAVMYEQYF. The CDR3 DNA is TGTGCCGTCGGGACCGCGGTTATGTACGAGCAGTACTTC. This chain links TRBV7-9 with TRBJ2-7, with D perhaps being TRBD1 or TRBD2 (5 bases each). This CDR3 spans 13 amino acids. Trimming shortened V by 11 bases and J by 4 bases, and 18 bases separated the two germline ends. Germline V gene lookup returns CDR1 SEHNR and CDR2 FQNEAQ (reference sequence).

In this sample, this clonotype turned up many times. The V gene is TRBV5-5, the J gene TRBJ2-1, with D unresolved. This CDR3 spans 15 amino acids. Per germline, CDR1 SGHKS and CDR2 YYEKEE (reference sequence). V dropped 4 bases and J dropped 3 bases, with 14 bases sitting between them. CDR3 region: CASSLLTGDYNEQFF. The CDR3, as DNA: TGTGCCAGCAGCCTCCTGACTGGCGACTACAATGAGCAGTTCTTC.

The J gene is TRBJ2-7, the V gene TRBV7-2; D is uncertain. The CDR3 loop spans 15 amino acids. The V end lost 4 bases, the J end lost 0 bases, and 13 bases lay between the germline ends. Germline assignment: CDR1 SGHTA and CDR2 FQGNSA. The CDR3 DNA is TGTGCCAGCAGCTCCTCCCCGAGCCACTCCTACGAGCAGTACTTC. Translation gives CASSSSPSHSYEQYF. Supplemented by reference TRBV7-2 and TRBJ2-7, the full variable domain reads GAGVSQSPSNKVTEKGKDVELRCDPISGHTALYWYRQSLGQGLEFLIYFQGNSAPDKSGLPSDRFSAERTGGSVSTLTIQRTQQEDSAVYLCASSSSPSHSYEQYFGPGTRLTVT.

There are many counts of this clonotype. This chain joins TRBV5-1 and TRBJ2-7, with 9 bases identical to TRBD1. V dropped 7 bases and J dropped 7; count of bases not matched to a gene: 6. CDR3 length: 12 residues. Germline CDR1 SGHRS, CDR2 YFSETQ. The CDR3, as DNA: TGCGCCAGCCGACAGGGGGTCGGGGAGCAGTACTTC. Translating it yields CASRQGVGEQYF.

This chain uses TRBV5-1 with TRBJ2-1, with 7 bases fitting TRBD1. The CDR3 is 12 amino acids. Germline loops: CDR1 SGHRS, CDR2 YFSETQ. With 2 bases clipped from V and 9 bases from J, the junction kept 2 bases outside the gene matches. The CDR3 sequence is CASSFDRVEQFF. The CDR3 nucleotides read TGCGCCAGCAGCTTCGACAGGGTTGAGCAGTTCTTC.

This clonotype was picked up one time. A much larger clone is a single base away; this may be a read error. V is TRBV6-5 and J is TRBJ2-2; TRBD1 might be the D (5 bases). The CDR3 has 16 residues. Germline V gene sequence: CDR1 MNHEY, CDR2 SVGAGI. Trimming removed 6 bases at V and 3 bases at J, with 17 bases between. This CDR3 reads CASREAWTSDTGELFF. CDR3 nucleotides: TGTGCCAGCAGAGAGGCGTGGACAAGCGACACCGGGGAGCTGTTTTTT.